The following is a T cell receptor beta chain sequence with its context. Its target antigen remains unknown. Per-base qualities were not stored, and no clone one base away is much larger. Sequencing was performed on an Illumina HiSeq 2500. Quantitative 5'-RACE with molecular barcodes was used to prepare TCR beta libraries. In the source study's methods: Disease-linked TCR variants were identified with a new computational method built on a probabilistic model of VDJ rearrangement. The public reads were quality trimmed at Q25 with fastp and then assembled into clones with MiXCR by TCRdb, keeping productive beta chains. CDR3 protein sequences are deduplicated, and each keeps its most common genes and DNA. The V and J calls and clone size come from TCRdb's table, not from the authors' own analysis. The sample contains about 340,000 distinct CDR3 sequences, roughly 20% of them found a single time. Clones ranked in the top ten supply under 15% of the sample.

This sample was taken from a study of CD8 T cells in ankylosing spondylitis (dated by TCRdb to the late 2010s). Notes on the research overall: To find TCR variants linked to disease, the study profiled T cell receptor beta repertoires in ankylosing spondylitis patients and healthy donors. Peripheral blood was sampled, and synovial fluid was additionally collected from ankylosing spondylitis patients. The whole study cohort included some 100 healthy donors and over 20 ankylosing spondylitis patients.

There are 15 amino acids in the CDR3, from cysteine to phenylalanine inclusive. The entry retains the CDR3 DNA only, 45 bases that are in frame from base 1. For CDR1 and CDR2, the germline V gene lists SGHRS and YFSETQ. At the junction V is shortened by 4 bases and J by 0 bases, with 13 bases in between. On the study overall, not on this receptor specifically: The disease-linked clones were reported as significantly enriched in matched synovial fluid samples from ankylosing spondylitis patients. Blood from ankylosing spondylitis patients appeared to be characterized by a TCR beta motif made up of under ten highly homologous amino acid variants. Some motif variants had previously been reported in the synovial fluid and blood of reactive arthritis patients, which suggests shared mechanisms of disease initiation. In peripheral blood, the disease-linked clones were found at relatively low frequencies and had a CD8+ phenotype.

Sequencing used blood, either unsorted or a sorted T cell fraction (not recorded which). This clonotype originated in a male donor with ankylosing spondylitis or in good health (not recorded which). The rearrangement joined TRBV5-1 to TRBJ1-1, with TRBD1 tentatively as D gene (5 bases match). The DNA is TGCGCCAGCAGCGAACCAGGGAACATGAACACTGAAGCTTTCTTT. Translation gives CASSEPGNMNTEAFF.